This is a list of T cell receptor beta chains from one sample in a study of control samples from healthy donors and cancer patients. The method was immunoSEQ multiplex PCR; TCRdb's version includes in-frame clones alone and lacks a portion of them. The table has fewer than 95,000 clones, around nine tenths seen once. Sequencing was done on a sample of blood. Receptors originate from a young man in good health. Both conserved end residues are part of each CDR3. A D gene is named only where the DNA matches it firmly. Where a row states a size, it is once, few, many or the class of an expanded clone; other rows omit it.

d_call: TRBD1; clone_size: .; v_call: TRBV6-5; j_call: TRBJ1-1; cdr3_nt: TGTGCCAGCAGTTACTCGATTCCCCCAGGGGGCACTGAAGCTTTCTTT; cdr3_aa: CASSYSIPPGGTEAFF
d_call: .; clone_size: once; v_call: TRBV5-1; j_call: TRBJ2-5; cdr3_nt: TGCGCCAGCAGCTTGACTAGCCCTACCGGGGAGACCCAGTACTTC; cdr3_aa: CASSLTSPTGETQYF
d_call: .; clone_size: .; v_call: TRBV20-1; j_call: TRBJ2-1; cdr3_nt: TGCAGTGCTAGTGGACGGGGGCCGGGGGGTGAGCAGTTCTTC; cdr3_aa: CSASGRGPGGEQFF
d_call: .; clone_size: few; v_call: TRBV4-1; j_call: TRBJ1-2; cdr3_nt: TGCGCCAGCAGCCAAGTTATGAGGACAGCCTTGGGCGGCTACACCTTC; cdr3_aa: CASSQVMRTALGGYTF
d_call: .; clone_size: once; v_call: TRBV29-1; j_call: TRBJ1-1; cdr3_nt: TGCAGCGTTGCTCCACAGGGAGGTAGCTCTGAAGCTTTCTTT; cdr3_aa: CSVAPQGGSSEAFF
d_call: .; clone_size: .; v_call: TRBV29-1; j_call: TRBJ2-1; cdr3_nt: TGCAGCGTTGAAGGCAGCGATGAGCAGTTCTTC; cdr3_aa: CSVEGSDEQFF
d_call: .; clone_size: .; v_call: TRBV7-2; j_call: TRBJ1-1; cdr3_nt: TGTGCCAGCAGCTTAGGTTTGCGGAATGAAGCTTTCTTT; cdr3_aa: CASSLGLRNEAFF
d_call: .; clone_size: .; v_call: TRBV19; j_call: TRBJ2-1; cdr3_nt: TGTGCCAGTACCCTAAATACTATATACAATGAGCAGTTCTTC; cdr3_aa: CASTLNTIYNEQFF
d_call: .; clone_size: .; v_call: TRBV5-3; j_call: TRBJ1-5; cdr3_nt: TGTGCCAGAAGCTTTGGGCGAGAGGGGAGCAATCAGCCCCAGCATTTT; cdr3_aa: CARSFGREGSNQPQHF
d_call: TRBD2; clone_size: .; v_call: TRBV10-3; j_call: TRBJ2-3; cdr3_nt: TGTGCCATCGGTCCTAGCGGGGGCGGCACAGATACGCAGTATTTT; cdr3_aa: CAIGPSGGGTDTQYF
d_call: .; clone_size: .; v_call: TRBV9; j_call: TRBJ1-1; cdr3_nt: TGTGCCAGCAGTGGGGGGAACACTGAAGCTTTCTTT; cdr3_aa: CASSGGNTEAFF
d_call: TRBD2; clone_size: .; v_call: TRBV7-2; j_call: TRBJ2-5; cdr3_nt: TGTGCCAGCAGCTTGAGGAGCGGGGCGGGTAATGTGAAAAGTGACCAGTACTTC; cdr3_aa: CASSLRSGAGNVKSDQYF
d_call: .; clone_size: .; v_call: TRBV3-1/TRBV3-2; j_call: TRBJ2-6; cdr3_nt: TGTGCCAGCAGCCACACAGGGATAACCTCTGGGGCCAACGTCCTGACTTTC; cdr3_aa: CASSHTGITSGANVLTF
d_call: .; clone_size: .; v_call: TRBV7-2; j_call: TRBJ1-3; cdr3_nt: TGTGCCAGCAGCTTAGGAGGGCGAAGCTCTGGAAACACCATATATTTT; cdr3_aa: CASSLGGRSSGNTIYF
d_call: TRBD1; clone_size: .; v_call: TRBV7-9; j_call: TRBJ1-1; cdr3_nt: TGTGCCAGCAGCTCCAGACAGGGGAAAGACACTGAAGCTTTCTTT; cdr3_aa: CASSSRQGKDTEAFF
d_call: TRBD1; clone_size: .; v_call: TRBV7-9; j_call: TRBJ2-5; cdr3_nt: TGTGCCAGTTCAGGGGGCAAGGAGACCCAGTACTTC; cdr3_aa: CASSGGKETQYF
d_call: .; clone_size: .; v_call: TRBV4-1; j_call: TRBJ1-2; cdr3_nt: TGCGCCAGCAGCCAAGCAGGGAACTATGGCTACACCTTC; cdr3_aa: CASSQAGNYGYTF
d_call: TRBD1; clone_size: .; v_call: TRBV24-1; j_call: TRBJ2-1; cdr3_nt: TGTGCCACCAGTGACGCCTCCGGGACAGGCTTTTACAATGAGCAGTTCTTC; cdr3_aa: CATSDASGTGFYNEQFF
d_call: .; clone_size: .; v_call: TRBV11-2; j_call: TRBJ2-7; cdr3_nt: TGTGCCAGCAGCTTAGGGGCGGGGAGGACCTACGAGCAGTACTTC; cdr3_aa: CASSLGAGRTYEQYF
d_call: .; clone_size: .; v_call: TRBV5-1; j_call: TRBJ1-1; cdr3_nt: TGCGCCAGCAGCTTGAGGCAGCCGAACACTGAAGCTTTCTTT; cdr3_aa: CASSLRQPNTEAFF
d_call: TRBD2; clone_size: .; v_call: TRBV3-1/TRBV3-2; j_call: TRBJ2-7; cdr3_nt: TGTGCCAGCAGCCAGGGTAGACTAGCGTCCATCTACGAGCAGTACTTC; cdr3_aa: CASSQGRLASIYEQYF
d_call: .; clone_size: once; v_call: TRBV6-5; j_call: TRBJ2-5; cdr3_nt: TGTGCCACCCGTACGGGCCGAAGGGGAGAGACCCAGTACTTC; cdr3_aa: CATRTGRRGETQYF
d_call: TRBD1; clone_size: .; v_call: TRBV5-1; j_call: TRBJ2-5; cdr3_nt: TGCGCCAGCAGTCTAGGACAGGCGGAGACCCAGTACTTC; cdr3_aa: CASSLGQAETQYF
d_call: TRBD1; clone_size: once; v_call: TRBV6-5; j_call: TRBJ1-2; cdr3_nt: TGTGCCAGCAGCTCCGGACAGGGTTATGGCTACACCTTC; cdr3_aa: CASSSGQGYGYTF
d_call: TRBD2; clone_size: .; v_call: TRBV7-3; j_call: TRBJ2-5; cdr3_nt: TGTGCCAGCAGCCTCGGATTGCGGGGGGGTCAAGAGACCCAGTACTTC; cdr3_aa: CASSLGLRGGQETQYF
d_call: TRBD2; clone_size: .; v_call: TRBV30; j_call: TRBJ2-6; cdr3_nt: TGTGCCTGGAGTCCAACTAGCGCTGGGGCCAACGTCCTGACTTTC; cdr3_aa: CAWSPTSAGANVLTF
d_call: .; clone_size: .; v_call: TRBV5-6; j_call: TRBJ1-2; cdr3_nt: TGTGCCAGCAGCCGGGGTCCGACAGAAAACTATGGCTACACCTTC; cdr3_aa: CASSRGPTENYGYTF
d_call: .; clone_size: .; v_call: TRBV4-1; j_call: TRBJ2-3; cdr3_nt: TGCGCCAGCAGCCAGGGGCGAGGTACGCAGTATTTT; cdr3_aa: CASSQGRGTQYF
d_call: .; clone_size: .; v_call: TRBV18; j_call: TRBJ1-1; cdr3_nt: TGTGCCAGCGCCCAGGGGAGGGAGACTGAAGCTTTCTTT; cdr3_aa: CASAQGRETEAFF
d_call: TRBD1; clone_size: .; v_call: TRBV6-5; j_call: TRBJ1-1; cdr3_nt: TGTGCGACAGGGGCCATGAACACTGAAGCTTTCTTT; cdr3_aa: CATGAMNTEAFF
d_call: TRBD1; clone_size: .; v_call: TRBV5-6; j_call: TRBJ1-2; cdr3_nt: TGTGCCAGCAGCTTGAGACAGGGGTATGGCTACACCTTC; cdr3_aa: CASSLRQGYGYTF
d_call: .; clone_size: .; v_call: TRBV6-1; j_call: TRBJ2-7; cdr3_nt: TGTGCCAGCAGTGAAGCAATGGAGTACACTCAGTACTTC; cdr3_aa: CASSEAMEYTQYF
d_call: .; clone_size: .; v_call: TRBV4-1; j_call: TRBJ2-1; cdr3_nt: TGCGCCAGCAGCCAAGATGGGACATACAATGAGCAGTTCTTC; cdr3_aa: CASSQDGTYNEQFF
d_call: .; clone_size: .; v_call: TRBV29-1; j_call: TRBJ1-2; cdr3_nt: TGCAGCACTGGGGGGGATTCCTATGGCTACACCTTC; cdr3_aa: CSTGGDSYGYTF
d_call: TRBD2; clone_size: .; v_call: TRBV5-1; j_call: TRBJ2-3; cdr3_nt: TGCGCCAGCAGCTTTAGGAGCGGGGGGGGTCCCCCCACAGATACGCAGTATTTT; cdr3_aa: CASSFRSGGGPPTDTQYF
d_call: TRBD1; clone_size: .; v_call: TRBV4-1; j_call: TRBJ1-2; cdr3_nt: TGCGCCAGCAGCCAAGGCGACAGGGGAAAGGGGCCTAACTATGGCTACACCTTC; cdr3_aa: CASSQGDRGKGPNYGYTF
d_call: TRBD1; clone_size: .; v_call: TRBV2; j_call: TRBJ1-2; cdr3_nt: TGTGCCAGCAGTGAAGCTGAACCGGACAGGGCTAACTATGGCTACACCTTC; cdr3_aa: CASSEAEPDRANYGYTF
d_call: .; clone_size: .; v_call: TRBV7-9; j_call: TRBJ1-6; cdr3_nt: TGTGCCAGCAGCTTCGGGGGGAGCTCCTATAATTCACCCCTCCACTTT; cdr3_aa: CASSFGGSSYNSPLHF
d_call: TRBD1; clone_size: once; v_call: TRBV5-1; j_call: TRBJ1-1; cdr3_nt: TGCGCCAGCAGCTCCGATACAGGGGGGACGACGGCTTTCTTT; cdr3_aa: CASSSDTGGTTAFF
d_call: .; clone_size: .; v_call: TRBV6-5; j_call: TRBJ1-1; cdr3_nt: TGTGCCAGCAGTTACGCTGTAAAAGGAACTGAAGCTTTCTTT; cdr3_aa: CASSYAVKGTEAFF
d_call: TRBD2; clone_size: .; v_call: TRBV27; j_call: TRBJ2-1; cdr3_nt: TGTGCCAGCAGTATAGCGGGGGGGCACTACAATGAGCAGTTCTTC; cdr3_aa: CASSIAGGHYNEQFF
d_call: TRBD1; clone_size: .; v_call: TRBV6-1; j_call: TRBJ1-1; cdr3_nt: TGTGCCAGCAGTGATTGGGGACAGGGGGCATGGGAAGCTTTCTTT; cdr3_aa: CASSDWGQGAWEAFF
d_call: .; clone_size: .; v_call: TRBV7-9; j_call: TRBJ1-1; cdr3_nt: TGTGCCAGCAGCTTCAACCCGCAAAACACTGAAGCTTTCTTT; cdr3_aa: CASSFNPQNTEAFF
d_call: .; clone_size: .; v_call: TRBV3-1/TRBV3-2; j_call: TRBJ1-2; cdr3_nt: TGTGCCAGCAGCCACTCAGGACGGAACTATGGCTACACCTTC; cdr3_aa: CASSHSGRNYGYTF
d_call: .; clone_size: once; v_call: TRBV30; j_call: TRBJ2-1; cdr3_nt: TGTGCCTGGAGTTCTGCACCCAATAACAATGAGCAGTTCTTC; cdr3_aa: CAWSSAPNNNEQFF
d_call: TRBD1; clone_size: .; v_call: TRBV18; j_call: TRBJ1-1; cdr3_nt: TGTGCCAGCTCACCACGGGACAGGGTGAACACTGAAGCTTTCTTT; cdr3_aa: CASSPRDRVNTEAFF
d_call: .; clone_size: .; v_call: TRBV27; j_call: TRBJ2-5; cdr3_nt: TGTGCCAGCAGTTCCCCTTTGGGAGGCCAAGAGACCCAGTACTTC; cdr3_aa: CASSSPLGGQETQYF
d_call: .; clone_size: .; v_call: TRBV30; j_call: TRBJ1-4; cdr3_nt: TGTGCCTGGAGACGACAAGTTAATGAAAAACTGTTTTTT; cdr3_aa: CAWRRQVNEKLFF
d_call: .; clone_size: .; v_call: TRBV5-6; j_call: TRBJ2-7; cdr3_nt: TGTGCCAGCTATACGGTAGGGAATACCTACGAGCAGTACTTC; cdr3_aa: CASYTVGNTYEQYF
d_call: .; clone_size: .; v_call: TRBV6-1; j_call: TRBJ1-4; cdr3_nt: TGTGCCAGCAGTGAAGCGCGAGGGAAGAATAATGAAAAACTGTTTTTT; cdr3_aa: CASSEARGKNNEKLFF
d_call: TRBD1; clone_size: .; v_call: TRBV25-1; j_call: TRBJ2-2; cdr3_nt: TGTGCCAGCAGTGGGACAGGGCCCGGGGAGCTGTTTTTT; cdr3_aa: CASSGTGPGELFF
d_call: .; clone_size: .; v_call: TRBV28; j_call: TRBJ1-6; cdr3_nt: TGTGCCAGCAGCCTCCCCCAGGGTAGCAATTCACCCCTCCACTTT; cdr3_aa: CASSLPQGSNSPLHF
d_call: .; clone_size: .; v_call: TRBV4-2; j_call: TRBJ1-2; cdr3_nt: TGTGCCAGCAGCCAAGAGGCAGGCTATGGCTACACCTTC; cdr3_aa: CASSQEAGYGYTF
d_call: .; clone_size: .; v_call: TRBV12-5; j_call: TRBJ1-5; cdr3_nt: TGTGCTAGTGGTTTGGAGGGGAATCAGCCCCAGCATTTT; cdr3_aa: CASGLEGNQPQHF
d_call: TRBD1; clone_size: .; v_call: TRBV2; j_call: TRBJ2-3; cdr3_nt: TGTGCCAGCAGTGCGGGGACAGGGGGTACAGATACGCAGTATTTT; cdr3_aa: CASSAGTGGTDTQYF
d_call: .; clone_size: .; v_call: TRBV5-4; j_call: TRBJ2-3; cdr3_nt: TGTGCCAGCAGCCGGGACCAGGGGAGGGCAGATACGCAGTATTTT; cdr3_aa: CASSRDQGRADTQYF
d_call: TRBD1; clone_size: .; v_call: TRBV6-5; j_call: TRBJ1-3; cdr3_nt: TGTGCCAGCAGGGGACAGGATATCTCTGGAAACACCATATATTTT; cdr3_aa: CASRGQDISGNTIYF
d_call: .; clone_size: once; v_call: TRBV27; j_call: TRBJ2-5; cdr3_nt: TGTGCCAGCAGTATCCAAGAGACCCAGTACTTC; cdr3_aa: CASSIQETQYF
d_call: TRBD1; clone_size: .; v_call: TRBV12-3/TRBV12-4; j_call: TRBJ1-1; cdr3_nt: TGTGCCAGCAGGGGGACAGGAGCTGATGAAGCTTTCTTT; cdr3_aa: CASRGTGADEAFF
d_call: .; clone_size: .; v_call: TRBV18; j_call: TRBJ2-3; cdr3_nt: TGTGCCAGCTCAACCGGAGATACGCAGTATTTT; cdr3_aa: CASSTGDTQYF